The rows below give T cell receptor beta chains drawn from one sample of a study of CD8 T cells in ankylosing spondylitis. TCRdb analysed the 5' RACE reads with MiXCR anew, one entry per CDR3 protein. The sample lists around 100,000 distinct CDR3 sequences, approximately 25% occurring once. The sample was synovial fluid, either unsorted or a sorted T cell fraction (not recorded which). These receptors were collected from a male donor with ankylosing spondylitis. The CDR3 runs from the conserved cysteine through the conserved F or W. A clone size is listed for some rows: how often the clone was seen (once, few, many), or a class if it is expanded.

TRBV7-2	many	CASSLRGLRTGELFF
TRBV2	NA	CASSEFEGSGRTHEQYF
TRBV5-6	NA	CASSGTAFNEKLFF
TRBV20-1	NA	CSARDGRLADTQYF
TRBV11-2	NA	CASSLDEGARTEAFF
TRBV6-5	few	CASSSGNNYGYTF
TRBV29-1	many	CSVGGTDYNEQFF
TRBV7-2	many	CASSHPDRGFYGYTF
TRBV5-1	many	CASSLEGLASSYNEQFF
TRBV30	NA	CAWSTGQGGDEQYF
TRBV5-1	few	CASSAVHITDTQYF
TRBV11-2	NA	CASSLGLAGGHTGELFF
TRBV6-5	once	CASAEGNSPLHF
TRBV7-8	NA	CASSPQYERTQYF
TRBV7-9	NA	CASSLGDTGGNEQFF
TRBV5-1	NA	CASSTRTGSSYNEQFF
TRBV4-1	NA	CASSQDVTSGSPDTQYF
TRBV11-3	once	CASSPRTDWGNEQFF
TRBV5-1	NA	CASSPLAGGSDTQYF
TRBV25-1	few	CASSTGGSNQPQHF
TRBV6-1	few	CASRTLGTEAFF
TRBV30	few	CAWRQPHGNTIYF
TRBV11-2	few	CASSLEGTGPDTQYF
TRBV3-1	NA	CASSQVLKVNTEAFF
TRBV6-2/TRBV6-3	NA	CASSFTGLSEAFF
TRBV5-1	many	CASSRTTQGNSPLHF
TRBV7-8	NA	CASSLAARARRGARSEQYF
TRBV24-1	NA	CATSVSGRGQVNRFF
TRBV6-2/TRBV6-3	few	CASIRQGGGSANEQFF
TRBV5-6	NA	CASSLEGGRAFF
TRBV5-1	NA	CASSTGQDPKVQYF
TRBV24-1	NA	CATSDGQGSSSGANVLTF
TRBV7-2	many	CASSLTPQPDTQYF
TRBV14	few	CASSLRTGANYGYTF
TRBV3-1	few	CASSQSGGLGTQYF
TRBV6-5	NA	CASSNPTSGTTDTQYF
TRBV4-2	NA	CASSQDGGYEQYF
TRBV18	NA	CASSPGTGSYEQYF
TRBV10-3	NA	CAIRATGTGELFF
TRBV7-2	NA	CASSLEYRGGTETQYF
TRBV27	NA	CASQGVGQPQHF
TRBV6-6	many	CASTLGRANYGYTF
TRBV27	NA	CASSRLAGSSTDTQYF
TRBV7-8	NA	CASSLASGLKIEQFF
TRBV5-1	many	CASSLLQGTPEQETQYF
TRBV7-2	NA	CASSLFQGDGEQFF
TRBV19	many	CASSPPGKNEQFF
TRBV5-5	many	CASSLNPTDLLYF
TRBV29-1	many	CSVAGLAGADTQYF
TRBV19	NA	CASSPGLAASTDTQYF